A single sample gave rise to the 32 T cell receptor beta chains below, sequenced in a study of CD8+CD57+ T cells in acquired aplastic anemia. The patients chosen for sequencing had shown expansion of CD8+CD57+ cells (detected by flow cytometry). Genomic DNA provided the template from which TCR beta VDJ and CDR3 profiles were obtained. MiXCR was run by TCRdb on the reads, yielding one entry per CDR3 protein. The sample gives 130,000 or so distinct CDR3 sequences, 50% to 60% of which show up once; 25% to 35% is in the top ten. Material for sequencing was sorted CD4+, CD8+, or CD8+CD57+ T cells (not recorded which) from PBMCs. The source of these receptors is a human donor with aplastic anemia.

V and J are TRBV29-1 and TRBJ2-1; TRBD1 agrees at 7 bases. V lost 2 bases, J lost 12 bases, and 10 bases stayed unmatched. This CDR3 is built from 13 residues. In germline, CDR1 is SQVTM, CDR2 ANQGSEA. CDR3 in DNA: TGCAGCGTTGAAAAGGATAGGGGGCAGGGGCAGTTCTTC. Encoded protein: CSVEKDRGQGQFF.

The rearrangement uses TRBV2 and TRBJ2-3; 7 nucleotides align to TRBD1. CDR3 length equals 15 residues. Germline V gives CDR1 SNHLY, CDR2 FYNNEI. V lost 6 bases, J lost 2 bases, and 8 bases stayed unmatched. Here the CDR3 reads CASRKTGDHTDTQYF. The CDR3 nucleotides read TGTGCCAGCAGGAAAACAGGGGACCACACAGATACGCAGTATTTT.

This chain links TRBV25-1 with TRBJ2-6; possible D gene TRBD2, 5 bases. CDR1 is MGHDK and CDR2 is SYGVNS in the germline V gene. V was clipped by 1 base and J by 1 base, with 14 bases between them. The CDR3 runs to 18 residues. The DNA for the CDR3 is TGTGCCAGCAGTGAATGGACTGTCAAAAGATCTGGGGCCAACGTCCTGACTTTC. Protein product: CASSEWTVKRSGANVLTF.

The J gene is TRBJ2-7, the V gene TRBV20-1; no definite D call. Germline V gives CDR1 DFQATT, CDR2 SNEGSKA (reference sequence). This CDR3 comprises 13 residues. V shed 0 bases and J shed 1 base, with 7 bases lying between them. CDR3 protein: CSARDANSYEQYF. CDR3 coding DNA: TGCAGTGCTAGAGACGCAAATTCCTACGAGCAGTACTTC.

This clonotype was recorded many times. The chain employs TRBV12-3 or TRBV12-4 and TRBJ2-3, with D unresolved. CDR3 length: 14 amino acids. V was clipped by 2 bases and J by 2 bases, with 8 bases between them. The chain's CDR3 is CASSLQRNTDTQYF. The CDR3 coding sequence is TGTGCCAGCAGTTTACAGAGAAACACAGATACGCAGTATTTT.

This clonotype was picked up one time. The chain uses TRBV7-9 and TRBJ1-5; weak D call: TRBD1 (5 bases). V was pared by 5 bases and J by 15 bases, with 8 bases between. The V gene's germline CDR1 is SEHNR and CDR2 FQNEAQ (reference sequence). CDR3 length equals 9 residues. DNA for the CDR3: TGTGCCAGCAGCCGGGGGAGGCATTTT. Its protein product is CASSRGRHF.

The V call is TRBV12-3 or TRBV12-4, the J call TRBJ1-2; D is possibly TRBD1 (6 bases). Trimming took 4 bases from V and 6 from J, leaving 12 bases between them. CDR3 length: 13 residues. The CDR3 coding sequence is TGTGCCAGCAGTTCCGGGACAATCGATGGCTACACCTTC. It yields the protein CASSSGTIDGYTF.

This clonotype was counted ten times or more. The J gene is TRBJ2-3, the V gene TRBV11-2; TRBD1 aligns across 7 bases. The CDR3 totals 17 residues. J gave up 6 bases and V 2 bases, and 14 bases lay outside the gene matches. The V gene's germline CDR1 is SGHAT and CDR2 FQNNGV. CDR3 coding DNA: TGTGCCAGCAGCTTAATCGATATGGGCAGGGGGAGTGATACGCAGTATTTT. It encodes CASSLIDMGRGSDTQYF.

The genes are TRBV20-1 and TRBJ2-5; 10 bases are shared with TRBD2. V lost 5 bases and J lost 5; bases outside the gene matches: 8. Germline lookup yields CDR1 DFQATT and CDR2 SNEGSKA (reference sequence). CDR3 length: 14 residues. Here the CDR3 reads CSAGLADTGETQYF. CDR3 nucleotides: TGCAGTGCTGGACTAGCGGATACGGGGGAGACCCAGTACTTC.

The chain couples TRBV25-1 to TRBJ2-7, with D possibly being TRBD1 or TRBD2 (5 bases each). The CDR3 runs 14 residues. V shed 6 bases and J shed 3 bases, with 15 bases lying between them. Germline lookup yields CDR1 MGHDK and CDR2 SYGVNS. Written as DNA, the CDR3 is TGTGCCAGCAGCCCCGGGACCGCGGTCTACGAGCAGTACTTC. The encoded protein is CASSPGTAVYEQYF.

This clonotype was seen ten or more times. V and J are TRBV7-7 and TRBJ2-3; the match to TRBD1 covers 9 bases. After removal of 5 bases from V and 2 bases from J, the junction contained 8 bases not matched to a gene. CDR3 length: 16 residues. Germline CDR1 reads SSHAT; CDR2 reads FNYEAQ (reference sequence). The CDR3 is CASSENTGGLTDTQYF. The DNA of the CDR3 is TGTGCCAGCAGCGAGAATACAGGGGGCCTCACAGATACGCAGTATTTT.

The rearrangement joins TRBV24-1 to TRBJ1-5; D gene uncertain. This CDR3 is 11 amino acids long. Trimming removed 9 bases from V and 0 bases from J, with 2 bases in between. Germline V lookup: CDR1 KGHDR, CDR2 SFDVKD. CDR3 DNA sequence: TGTGCCACCTATAGCAATCAGCCCCAGCATTTT. This sequence encodes CATYSNQPQHF.

The V gene is TRBV15, the J gene TRBJ1-5; no firm D call. In germline, CDR1 is LNHNV, CDR2 YYDKDF (reference sequence). This CDR3 is built from 12 residues. V lost 0 bases and J 3 bases, leaving 0 bases between the germline ends. CDR3 sequence: CATSRDNQPQHF. CDR3 nucleotide sequence: TGTGCCACCAGCAGAGACAATCAGCCCCAGCATTTT.

This clonotype was observed at least ten times. The rearrangement joins TRBV2 to TRBJ1-2, with D possibly TRBD1 on 5 matching bases. V lost 3 bases, J lost 5 bases, and 16 bases lay in between. The germline V gene encodes CDR1 SNHLY and CDR2 FYNNEI. The length of the CDR3 is 15 residues. The CDR3 is CASSEIAQGRYGYTF. CDR3 bases: TGTGCCAGCAGTGAGATTGCGCAGGGACGGTATGGCTACACCTTC.

The gene calls are TRBV24-1 and TRBJ2-5; D gene unclear. V shed 4 bases and J shed 5 bases, with 13 bases lying between them. CDR1 and CDR2 from the germline V gene are KGHDR and SFDVKD. The CDR3 sequence is 14 residues long. The CDR3 loop is CATSDGPGEETQYF. In DNA form, the CDR3 reads TGTGCCACCAGTGACGGACCCGGAGAGGAGACCCAGTACTTC.

The chain couples TRBV12-3 or TRBV12-4 to TRBJ2-3; D is perhaps TRBD2 (5 bases). This CDR3 spans 14 amino acids. Deletions cut 3 bases from V and 0 bases from J, with 7 bases between. The CDR3 nucleotides read TGTGCCAGCAGTTTTACGGGAAGCACAGATACGCAGTATTTT. This translates into CASSFTGSTDTQYF.

The chain has TRBV10-3 and TRBJ2-7; 11 bases fit TRBD2. V was pared by 7 bases and J by 2 bases, with 4 bases of the junction left unmatched. Per germline, CDR1 ENHRY and CDR2 SYGVKD. The CDR3 runs to 14 residues. In DNA, the CDR3 is TGTGCCATCAATAAGACTAGCGGGGCCTACGAGCAGTACTTC. Its translation is CAINKTSGAYEQYF.

V usage is TRBV15 and J usage is TRBJ2-1; perhaps TRBD2 as D (5 bases). Trimming removed 3 bases from V and 7 bases from J, with 10 bases in between. This CDR3 has 13 amino acids. The germline V gene has CDR1 LNHNV and CDR2 YYDKDF (reference sequence). The CDR3 is CATSSSRRNEQFF. Here the CDR3 DNA reads TGTGCCACCAGCAGTTCTAGGAGGAATGAGCAGTTCTTC.

The V and J genes are TRBV7-2 and TRBJ2-1; D remains ambiguous. Germline V gene data show CDR1 as SGHTA and CDR2 as FQGNSA. V dropped 3 bases and J dropped 7 bases, with 10 bases sitting between them. There are 13 residues in the CDR3. The CDR3 nucleotides read TGTGCCAGCAGCTTCGTTACTATGAATGAGCAGTTCTTC. This translates into CASSFVTMNEQFF.

The chain combines TRBV28 with TRBJ2-1, with 13 bases identical to TRBD2. Germline trimming cut 11 bases from V and 8 bases from J; bases unmatched to any gene: 15. Germline V gives CDR1 MDHEN, CDR2 SYDVKM. CDR3 length equals 16 residues. DNA for the CDR3: TGTGCCGCCGTGGGACTAGCGGGACCCGAGGGGTATGAGCAGTTCTTC. Encoded protein: CAAVGLAGPEGYEQFF.

In its sample, this clonotype was seen many times. V and J are TRBV7-9 and TRBJ1-2; no clear D. Trimming cost V 5 bases and J 12 bases, with 7 bases left between them. The V gene's germline CDR1 is SEHNR and CDR2 FQNEAQ (reference sequence). This CDR3 is built from 9 residues. The CDR3, as DNA: TGTGCCAGCAGCCCCCGCAACACCTTC. It yields the protein CASSPRNTF.

In its sample, this clonotype was seen many times. The chain couples TRBV9 to TRBJ1-1, with 8 bases matching TRBD1. The CDR3 spans 15 residues. Losses at the gene ends were 4 bases for V and 9 bases for J; bases not matched to a gene: 14. CDR1 SGDLS and CDR2 YYNGEE come from the germline V gene. CDR3 sequence reads: CASSLGQGSNSKAFF. As DNA, the CDR3 is TGTGCCAGCAGCTTAGGACAGGGATCCAATTCCAAAGCTTTCTTT.

V gene TRBV24-1 combines with J gene TRBJ2-3, with 7 bases lining up with TRBD2. Losses at the gene ends were 1 base for V and 4 bases for J; bases not matched to a gene: 7. The CDR3 length is 16 residues. CDR1 is KGHDR and CDR2 is SFDVKD in the germline V gene. CDR3 nucleotides: TGTGCCACCAGTGATTTCGGCGGGAGAGCCCCAGATACGCAGTATTTT. This gives the protein CATSDFGGRAPDTQYF.

V gene TRBV20-1 combines with J gene TRBJ2-6, with D hard to call. Germline lookup yields CDR1 DFQATT and CDR2 SNEGSKA (reference sequence). The V and J ends lost 6 bases and 0 bases respectively, with 12 bases between them. There are 15 residues in the CDR3. The DNA of the CDR3 is TGCAGTGCCGACGGTTGGGACTCTGGGGCCAACGTCCTGACTTTC. Translated: CSADGWDSGANVLTF.

The sample holds one count of this clonotype. V is TRBV20-1 and J is TRBJ1-5; D gene unclear. With 1 base removed from V and 3 bases from J, the gap between germline ends came to 10 bases. This CDR3 is 14 amino acids long. Germline V gene sequence: CDR1 DFQATT, CDR2 SNEGSKA (reference sequence). The CDR3 loop reads CSARVNVPNQPQHF. The CDR3 bases are TGCAGTGCTAGAGTTAACGTCCCCAATCAGCCCCAGCATTTT.

V is TRBV15 and J is TRBJ1-5; unclear D gene. The length of the CDR3 is 14 residues. V lost 5 bases to trimming and J lost 3 bases, with 11 bases between them. CDR1 is LNHNV, CDR2 YYDKDF, per germline (reference sequence). This chain's CDR3 is CATSPAGTNQPQHF. The CDR3 nucleotides read TGTGCCACCAGCCCAGCGGGTACCAATCAGCCCCAGCATTTT.

The rearrangement links TRBV12-3 or TRBV12-4 to TRBJ1-6; D perhaps matches TRBD1 (5 bases). The CDR3 loop spans 13 amino acids. Trimming stripped 6 bases from V and 7 bases from J, with 10 bases between. CDR3 in amino acids: CASRGGDNSPLHF. For the CDR3, the DNA is TGTGCCAGCAGGGGGGGGGACAATTCACCCCTCCACTTT.

There are a few counts of this clonotype. The J gene is TRBJ1-2, the V gene TRBV10-3, with 9 bases aligning to TRBD1. Germline V gives CDR1 ENHRY, CDR2 SYGVKD. CDR3 length: 13 amino acids. Germline trimming cut 7 bases from V and 2 bases from J; bases unmatched to any gene: 2. CDR3 coding DNA: TGTGCCATCAAAGGACAGGGGAACTATGGCTACACCTTC. Its protein product is CAIKGQGNYGYTF.

This chain links TRBV10-3 with TRBJ2-1; 11 nucleotides agree with TRBD2. Germline V lookup: CDR1 ENHRY, CDR2 SYGVKD. The CDR3 is 18 residues long. V gave up 5 bases and J gave up 1 base; unmatched junction bases: 10. CDR3 coding DNA: TGTGCCATCAGTCGCGGCGCTAGCGGGGGGAGTTCCTACAATGAGCAGTTCTTC. Its translation: CAISRGASGGSSYNEQFF.

The V gene is TRBV10-3, the J gene TRBJ2-7; a weak D match, TRBD1 (6 bases). Trimming shortened V by 3 bases and J by 5 bases, and 17 bases separated the two germline ends. Germline-derived CDR1 and CDR2 are ENHRY and SYGVKD. The CDR3 has 15 residues. The CDR3 region is CAISDYQGTSHEQYF. The CDR3, as DNA: TGTGCCATCAGTGATTATCAGGGGACGTCTCACGAGCAGTACTTC.

This clonotype was counted a few times. The rearrangement links TRBV2 to TRBJ2-7, with D hard to call. There are 12 residues in the CDR3. V dropped 7 bases and J dropped 1 base, with 8 bases sitting between them. Germline assignment: CDR1 SNHLY and CDR2 FYNNEI. The CDR3 DNA follows: TGTGCCAGCAATCCGACGTCCTACGAGCAGTACTTC. Translated: CASNPTSYEQYF.

This clonotype has at least ten counts. The gene calls are TRBV5-6 and TRBJ2-3; 9 bases agree with TRBD1. The CDR3 sequence is 15 residues long. J gave up 1 base and V 2 bases, and 2 bases lay outside the gene matches. Germline V CDR1 and CDR2: SGHDT, YYEEEE. The CDR3 sequence: CASSLGDRGTDTQYF. CDR3 nucleotide sequence: TGTGCCAGCAGCTTAGGGGACAGGGGCACAGATACGCAGTATTTT.